Below are 11 T cell receptor beta chains sequenced from a single sample in a study of blood T cell repertoires in COVID-19. Here immunoSEQ multiplex PCR was the method, and the copy in TCRdb shows in-frame clones only, minus some. Among 170,000 or so clones listed, roughly 88% were seen once. The sample consisted of PBMCs or T cells enriched from blood (not recorded which). The receptors stem from a woman under 30 who had recovered from COVID-19.

This clone was counted only a few times. The rearrangement joins TRBV7-2 to TRBJ2-5; 9 positions match TRBD2. The CDR3 totals 19 residues. CDR1 and CDR2 (germline): SGHTA, FQGNSA. With 0 bases clipped from V and 0 bases from J, the junction kept 11 bases outside the gene matches. The chain's CDR3 is CASSLAGLSSGAYQETQYF. The CDR3 DNA follows: TGTGCCAGCAGCTTAGCGGGTTTATCTAGCGGGGCTTACCAAGAGACCCAGTACTTC.

The V gene is TRBV7-2, the J gene TRBJ1-4; D perhaps matches TRBD1 (5 bases). Germline V gives CDR1 SGHTA, CDR2 FQGNSA. Trimming took off 8 bases at V and 6 bases at J, with 13 bases between the two ends. The CDR3 has 13 amino acids. CDR3 amino acids: CASSRGAYEKLFF. The CDR3, as DNA: TGTGCCAGCTCGCGGGGCGCTTATGAAAAACTGTTTTTT.

The V gene is TRBV30, the J gene TRBJ2-5; the match to TRBD1 covers 9 bases. The CDR3 loop spans 14 amino acids. J lost 2 bases, V lost 1 base, and 2 bases had no gene match. From germline, CDR1 is GTSNPN and CDR2 SVGIG (reference sequence). The CDR3 here is CAWSADRGQETQYF. The CDR3 nucleotides are TGTGCCTGGAGTGCGGACAGGGGACAAGAGACCCAGTACTTC. The variable domain in full, with the rest retrieved from reference TRBV30 and TRBJ2-5, is SQTIHQWPATLVQPVGSPLSLECTVEGTSNPNLYWYRQAAGRGLQLLFYSVGIGQISSEVPQNLSASRPQDRQFILSSKKLLLSDSGFYLCAWSADRGQETQYFGPGTRLLVL.

J is TRBJ2-1 and V is TRBV14; 10 bases are shared with TRBD2. J lost 5 bases, V lost 0 bases, and 4 bases had no gene match. The CDR3 runs 16 residues. Germline V CDR1 and CDR2: SGHDN, FVKESK. The CDR3 DNA reads as TGTGCCAGCAGCCAAGAACCGGGACTAGCGAACAATGAGCAGTTCTTC. As protein: CASSQEPGLANNEQFF.

V gene TRBV2 combines with J gene TRBJ1-3, with TRBD1 identical over 9 bases. Germline values: CDR1 SNHLY, CDR2 FYNNEI. The CDR3 has 15 amino acids. V was pared by 6 bases and J by 4 bases, with 7 bases of the junction left unmatched. The CDR3 reads CASSQQGALGNTIYF. The CDR3 coding sequence is TGTGCCAGCAGCCAACAGGGGGCACTAGGAAACACCATATATTTT.

This clone came up once. This chain joins TRBV5-4 and TRBJ1-1; TRBD1 might be the D (5 bases). V lost 4 bases and J 0 bases, leaving 16 bases between the germline ends. CDR3 length: 16 amino acids. CDR1 SGHNT and CDR2 YYREEE come from the germline V gene (reference sequence). The CDR3 protein is CASSRGPEGLNTEAFF. The CDR3 DNA reads as TGTGCCAGCAGCAGGGGTCCGGAGGGGTTGAACACTGAAGCTTTCTTT.

CDR3 DNA sequence: TGTGCCAGCAGCCAAGCCGGGACAGGGGATCAGCCCCAGCATTTT. It specifies CASSQAGTGDQPQHF. The chain employs TRBV4-2 and TRBJ1-5, with 10 bases identical to TRBD1. V gave up 1 base and J gave up 5 bases; unmatched junction bases: 2. CDR1 and CDR2 from the germline V gene are LGHNA and YNFKEQ. CDR3 size: 15 residues.

V usage is TRBV10-3 and J usage is TRBJ1-2; the match to TRBD1 covers 7 bases. Trimming removed 3 bases from V and 3 bases from J; junction bases left unmatched: 7. The CDR3 has 15 residues. Germline V gene sequence: CDR1 ENHRY, CDR2 SYGVKD. The CDR3, as DNA: TGTGCCATCAGTGACCCAGGACAGGATCACTATGGCTACACCTTC. Amino acids: CAISDPGQDHYGYTF.

This clone was counted a single time. The genes are TRBV10-1 and TRBJ2-1, with TRBD2 as a possible D gene (6 bases). This CDR3 comprises 15 residues. V lost 2 bases and J 6 bases, leaving 14 bases between the germline ends. Germline V lookup: CDR1 WNHNN, CDR2 SYGVQD (reference sequence). The CDR3: CASSETGASGNEQFF. The CDR3 DNA reads TGCGCCAGCAGTGAGACGGGAGCATCTGGCAATGAGCAGTTCTTC.

A single count supports this clone. The CDR3 DNA follows: TGCGCCAGCAGTCAATGTGGACTAGCGGTCTTCGGCGAGCAGTACTTC. Amino acid sequence: CASSQCGLAVFGEQYF. The chain employs TRBV23-1 and TRBJ2-7; 10 nucleotides align to TRBD2. TRBV23-1 is designated an ORF whose function remains uncertain. The CDR3 length is 16 residues. Trimming took 1 base from V and 6 from J; bases not matched to a gene: 9.

The chain employs TRBV5-1 and TRBJ1-5; 8 bases fit TRBD1. Germline CDR1 reads SGHRS; CDR2 reads YFSETQ. The CDR3 is 15 amino acids. V shed 0 bases and J 6 bases; nucleotides not matched to a gene: 5. The CDR3 sequence: CASSLGTGIRQPQHF. CDR3 nucleotide sequence: TGCGCCAGCAGCTTGGGGACAGGGATCCGTCAGCCCCAGCATTTT.